One T cell receptor beta chain is described in this entry. This record belongs to a study of control samples from healthy donors and cancer patients. The repertoire was sequenced with immunoSEQ multiplex PCR; TCRdb's copy has only in-frame clones and lacks some. The sample contains 110,000 to 150,000 clones, roughly 89% of which appear only once. The germline gives CDR1 MNHNS, CDR2 SASEGT. V gave up 4 bases and J gave up 2 bases, with 17 bases separating them. This CDR3 has 16 amino acids. This chain links TRBV6-1 with TRBJ1-1, with D unresolved. The sequencing sample was made of blood. The sequence came from a man aged 25-45 years in good health. In nucleotides, the CDR3 is TGTGCCAGCAGTGCGTCCAGCAGGCTCCAAAACACTGAAGCTTTCTTT. Translation gives CASSASSRLQNTEAFF.